Listed below are T cell receptor beta chains from one sample, sequenced in a study of monozygotic twins with inflammatory bowel disease. Following a re-call of the 5' RACE reads, TCRdb has one entry per CDR3 protein and lacks DNA. Its table records approximately 420,000 distinct CDR3 sequences. Sequencing was carried out using blood. The receptors were gathered from a human donor with ulcerative colitis or Crohn's disease, or a healthy co-twin of an affected twin (not recorded which). Each CDR3 is given with its conserved first and last residue.

TRBV11-3,TRBJ2-1,CASSLGGPAYNEQFF
TRBV2,TRBJ2-3,CASSNSMDTQYF
TRBV15,TRBJ1-6,CATSAQQDNSPLHF
TRBV6-1,TRBJ2-3,CASSEWDLTDTQYF
TRBV20-1,TRBJ2-1,CSARVAGGPGEQFF
TRBV12-3/TRBV12-4,TRBJ2-7,CASDKRLRWTLDYEQYF
TRBV7-2,TRBJ2-5,CASSPGQKETQYF
TRBV3-1,TRBJ2-1,CASSQERARDSYNEQFF
TRBV20-1,TRBJ1-1,CSARLGNLAAALF
TRBV10-3,TRBJ2-1,CASTGLAGINEQFF
TRBV30,TRBJ2-3,CAWRTPSTDTQYF
TRBV30,TRBJ2-1,CAWEGYNEQFF
TRBV30,TRBJ1-4,CAWTWSGAKEKLFF
TRBV20-1,TRBJ2-2,CSARDGWGGQTGELFF
TRBV7-9,TRBJ2-7,CASSETGGEYYEQYF
TRBV5-1,TRBJ2-7,CASSLASQAPQYF
TRBV28,TRBJ1-5,CASSSLSYSNQPQHF
TRBV4-1,TRBJ1-3,CASSQEGNSGNTIYF
TRBV7-9,TRBJ2-3,CASSPPVGLLNTDTQYF
TRBV6-1,TRBJ1-2,CAGDTGAQGFYGYTF
TRBV9,TRBJ2-3,CASSEGSDTQYF
TRBV5-1,TRBJ1-2,CASSLGLGWANYGYTF
TRBV5-6,TRBJ2-7,CASSLVVDREQYF
TRBV7-9,TRBJ1-1,CASSSTGSMNTEAFF
TRBV6-5,TRBJ2-2,CASSSSTVNTGELFF
TRBV2,TRBJ2-7,CASSSRLAGGEQYF
TRBV6-2/TRBV6-3,TRBJ2-5,CASSLGGLAGMETQYF
TRBV27,TRBJ1-1,CASSPRTNEAFF
TRBV29-1,TRBJ2-7,CSVGVSTGTSRHGQYF
TRBV24-1,TRBJ1-5,CATSDFNTPPGKYSNQPQHF
TRBV7-9,TRBJ1-5,CASSLDLPNQPQHF
TRBV20-1,TRBJ2-1,CSAQGGVPYNEQFF
TRBV7-9,TRBJ2-1,CASSSTAGQGVRSF
TRBV29-1,TRBJ2-2,CSALRAGVDTGELFF
TRBV12-3/TRBV12-4,TRBJ2-5,CASRGLAVLTGGETQYF
TRBV20-1,TRBJ1-6,CSAPLGGCGNSPLHF